This T cell receptor beta chain was sequenced during a study of spatial heterogeneity in lung cancer (dated by TCRdb to between 2018 and 2021). Regarding the research as a whole: Samples were obtained from roughly 72 patients with early-stage, untreated non-small cell lung cancer from the lung TRACERx cohort. Beta-chain transcripts were consistently detected in greater numbers than alpha-chain transcripts, which likely reflected higher beta-chain transcript abundance. TCR alpha and beta repertoires were quantitatively compared across multiple tumor regions, matched nontumor lung and blood in non-small cell lung cancer. Nonsynonymous mutation counts, determined by whole-exome sequencing of tumor tissue, were related to TCR repertoire features. In the raw uncorrected reads, each unique combination of TCR and UMI appeared more than ten times on average. Both alpha and beta chains were TCR-sequenced in 200 to 250 tumor regions, 64 matched nontumor lung samples and some 56 PBMC samples obtained at surgery. Follow-up PBMC samples were sequenced whenever available, with the median time to follow-up being approximately two years after resection.

According to the study, the label for this sample's time point signals: blood at routine non-recurrence follow-up after resection. TCR sequencing used whole RNA extracted from tumor and nontumor lung tissue, or from cryopreserved PBMC samples, without cell sorting. Only patients for whom sufficient RNA was available from at least two tumor regions were selected for TCR sequencing. This clonotype was seen more than once but under ten times. Its specific antigen is unknown. No quality values exist for individual bases; no much larger clone is one base distant. The full study reports these points: Comparisons of baseline and follow-up blood repertoires included only 14 to 15 patients. Additional single-cell paired TCR alpha and beta sequencing was considered necessary to confirm, at a functional level, the hypothesis that regional TCRs recognize regional mutations. Ubiquitous expanded tumor TCRs were detected in blood more often at tumor resection than at routine follow-up.

The V end loses 2 bases and the J end loses 8 bases, and a stretch of 9 bases separates them. The CDR3 covers 13 residues, taking in both the cysteine and the phenylalanine. Here the CDR3 DNA is all that survives: 39 bases in frame from base 1. The germline V gene (reference sequence) gives CDR1 as MNHEY and CDR2 as SMNVEV. Receptors were amplified or captured by 5' RACE. Sequencing relied on a NextSeq 500. To allow correction of PCR and sequencing errors, the TCR library protocol tagged every TCR cDNA molecule with a unique molecular identifier. As for the original processing: TCR identification, UMI-based error correction and CDR3 extraction were performed with Decombinator tools. TCRs above a frequency of 2 per 1,000, corresponding to the top 1% of the tumor frequency distribution, were defined as expanded. Renyi diversity was calculated using the R vegan package after each repertoire was subsampled 100 times to 5,000 TCRs. CDR3 similarity networks were built from amino acid triplet string-kernel similarity, connecting CDR3s with pairwise similarity above 0.82. TCRdb reworked the public reads: Q25 trimming with fastp, MiXCR clone assembly, productive beta chains retained. Rows matching on CDR3 protein sequence are summarized as one entry with the most common DNA and genes. Here the V and J calls rest on TCRdb's processing, not on the authors' analysis. A total of over 85,000 distinct CDR3 sequences appear in this sample, approximately 19% of them only once. The biggest ten clones account for about a fifth of the sample.

The input for sequencing was PBMCs, taken at follow-up. The chain links TRBV27 with TRBJ2-2; perhaps TRBD1 is the D gene, with 5 bases matching. The TCR originated in a male donor with early-stage non-small cell lung cancer. The CDR3 here reads CASSLGAAGELFF. The DNA sequence follows: TGTGCCAGCAGTTTAGGGGCAGCGGGGGAGCTGTTTTTT.